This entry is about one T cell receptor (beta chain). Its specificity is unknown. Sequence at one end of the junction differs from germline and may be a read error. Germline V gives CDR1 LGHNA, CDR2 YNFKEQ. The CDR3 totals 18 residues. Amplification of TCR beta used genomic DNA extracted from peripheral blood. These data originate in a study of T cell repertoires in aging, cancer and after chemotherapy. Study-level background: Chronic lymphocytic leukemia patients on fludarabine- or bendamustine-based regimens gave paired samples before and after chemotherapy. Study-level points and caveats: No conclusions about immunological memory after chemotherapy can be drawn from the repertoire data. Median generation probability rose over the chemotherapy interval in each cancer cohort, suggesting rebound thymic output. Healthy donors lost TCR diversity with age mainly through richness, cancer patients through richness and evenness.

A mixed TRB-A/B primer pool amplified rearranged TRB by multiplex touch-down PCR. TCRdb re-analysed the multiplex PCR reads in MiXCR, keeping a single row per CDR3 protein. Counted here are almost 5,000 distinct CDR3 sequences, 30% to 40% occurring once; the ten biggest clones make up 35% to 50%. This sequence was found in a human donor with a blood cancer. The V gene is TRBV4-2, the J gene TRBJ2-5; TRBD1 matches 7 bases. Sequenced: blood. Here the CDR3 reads CASSPTGRGQGPQETQYF. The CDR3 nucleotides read TGCGCCAGCAGCCCTACCGGTAGGGGGCAAGGGCCCCAAGAGACCCAGTACTTC.